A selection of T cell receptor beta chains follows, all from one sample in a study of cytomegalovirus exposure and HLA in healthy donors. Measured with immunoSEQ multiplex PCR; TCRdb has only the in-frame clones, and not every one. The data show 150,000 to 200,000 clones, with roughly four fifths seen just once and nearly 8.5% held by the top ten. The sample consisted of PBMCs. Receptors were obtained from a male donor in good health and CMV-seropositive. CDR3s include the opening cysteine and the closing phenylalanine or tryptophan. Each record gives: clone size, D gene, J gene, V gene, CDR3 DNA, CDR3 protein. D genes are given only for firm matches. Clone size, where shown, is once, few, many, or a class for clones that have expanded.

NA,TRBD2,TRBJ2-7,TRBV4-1,TGCGCCAGCAGCCAAGAAAAGCGGGGACGATCCTACGAGCAGTACTTC,CASSQEKRGRSYEQYF
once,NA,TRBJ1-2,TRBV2,TGTGCCAGCAGTGCGCAGAGGGACTATGGCTACACCTTC,CASSAQRDYGYTF
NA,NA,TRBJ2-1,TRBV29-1,TGCAGCGTTGAGCGGGGCTACAATGAGCAGTTCTTC,CSVERGYNEQFF
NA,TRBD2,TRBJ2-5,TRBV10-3,TGTGCCATCAGCGGCGGGGGGGAGACCCAGTACTTC,CAISGGGETQYF
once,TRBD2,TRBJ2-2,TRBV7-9,TGTGCCAGCAGTCGACTAGCACAAAACACCGGGGAGCTGTTTTTT,CASSRLAQNTGELFF
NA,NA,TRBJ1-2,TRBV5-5,TGTGCCAGCAGCTTGGCAGGAAGGCTAAGCTATGGCTACACCTTC,CASSLAGRLSYGYTF
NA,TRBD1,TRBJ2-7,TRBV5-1,TGCGCCAGCAGCTTGGTTGTGGACAGGGCCTACGAGCAGTACTTC,CASSLVVDRAYEQYF
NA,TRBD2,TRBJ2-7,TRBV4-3,TGCGCCAGCAGCCAAGATCGACTAGCGGGATACGAGCAGTACTTC,CASSQDRLAGYEQYF
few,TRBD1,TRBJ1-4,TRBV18,TGTGCCAGCTCAGCTAGGGACAGCACTAATGAAAAACTGTTTTTT,CASSARDSTNEKLFF
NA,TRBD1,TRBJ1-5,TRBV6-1,TGTGCCAGCAGCCGAGGACAGGGCGCCCCTCTCGCCCAGCATTTT,CASSRGQGAPLAQHF